This T cell receptor beta chain was identified in a study of CD8 T cells in ankylosing spondylitis. CDR1 is SGHTA and CDR2 is FQGNSA in the germline V gene. CDR3 length equals 15 residues. Trimming took off 5 bases at V and 3 bases at J, with 14 bases between the two ends. This clonotype was counted ten times or more. 5'-RACE, quantitative and with molecular barcodes, yielded the TCR beta libraries. TCRdb reanalysed the 5' RACE reads using MiXCR and keeps one entry per CDR3 protein. The profile covers some 300,000 distinct CDR3 sequences, with around 20% appearing a single time and roughly 3.6% taken by the ten largest.

The chain is built from TRBV7-2 and TRBJ2-1; the D gene is possibly TRBD2 (6 bases). Sequences were obtained from blood, either unsorted or a sorted T cell fraction (not recorded which). This TCR was recovered from a female donor with ankylosing spondylitis or in good health (not recorded which). CDR3 sequence (DNA): TGTGCCAGCAGCCCCCGGCGGGGAGTCTACAATGAGCAGTTCTTC. It translates to CASSPRRGVYNEQFF. The full variable domain, completed using reference TRBV7-2 and TRBJ2-1, is GAGVSQSPSNKVTEKGKDVELRCDPISGHTALYWYRQSLGQGLEFLIYFQGNSAPDKSGLPSDRFSAERTGGSVSTLTIQRTQQEDSAVYLCASSPRRGVYNEQFFGPGTRLTVL.